This TCR beta chain was identified during a study of regulatory T cells in long-lasting Graves disease. With iRepertoire HTBI primers and Arm-PCR of CDR3 regions, TCR beta libraries were built. TCRdb independently ran MiXCR on the multiplex PCR reads; one entry per CDR3 protein. The sample has approximately 540,000 distinct CDR3 sequences, more than 10% seen once. V shed 3 bases and J shed 7 bases, with 7 bases lying between them. CDR1 MDHEN and CDR2 SYDVKM come from the germline V gene. The CDR3 totals 12 residues. Described time point: newly diagnosed GD, antithyroid drugs for less than 3 months. PBMC-derived RNA was used for the TCR library. This clonotype came up many times. The same specimen was also included in a second study, on T cells in Graves' hyperthyroidism and ophthalmopathy.

The sequence derives from a woman aged 30 to 39 with Graves disease. The J gene is TRBJ2-1, the V gene TRBV28; no clear D gene. The sequencing used peripheral blood mononuclear cells (PBMCs), collected at new diagnosis, from a patient treated with antithyroid drugs. The CDR3 DNA follows: TGTGCCAGCAGTTTTCCCGCAAATGAGCAGTTCTTC. This encodes CASSFPANEQFF.